Described below is a single T cell receptor (beta chain) sequence and its context. The antigen remains undetermined. V lost 0 bases and J 0 bases, leaving 18 bases between the germline ends. Per germline, CDR1 SGHTS and CDR2 YDEGEE. The CDR3 loop spans 19 amino acids. Reverse transcribing all isolated RNA meant expressed TCRB transcripts were sequenced. Assay: immunoSEQ multiplex PCR; the TCRdb copy retains only in-frame clones and omits some. The sample includes 450,000 or so clones, 11% of them seen just once. The data stem from a study of beta chain features in type 1 diabetes. Whole-study results and caveats: For type 1 diabetes patients, VDJ junctions showed fewer insertions and more deletions. Naive, central memory and regulatory TCRB repertoires appeared more similar among patients than healthy donors.

The sequenced sample was naive CD4+ T cells from blood. The chain recombines TRBV5-8 with TRBJ1-4; D gene unclear. The clonotype was recovered from a young woman in good health. The CDR3 DNA is TGTGCCAGCAGCTTGGGGTCCAGTCCCGCCATTGCAACTAATGAAAAACTGTTTTTT. Translation: CASSLGSSPAIATNEKLFF.